What follows are 11 T cell receptor beta chains derived from one specimen sequenced in a study of T cell changes during pregnancy in multiple sclerosis. Sequenced by immunoSEQ multiplex PCR; TCRdb stores in-frame clones only, minus some. The sample shows about 31,000 clones, around 90% of them seen only once. Here the sequenced sample was CD4+ T cells from peripheral blood mononuclear cells, taken in the first trimester of pregnancy. The receptors were sampled from a female donor in good health, enrolled as a control in a pregnancy study.

The table lists this clone with a count of one. V and J are TRBV7-2 and TRBJ1-4; D is uncertain. The germline CDR1 and CDR2 sequences are SGHTA and FQGNSA. Trimming cost V 5 bases and J 0 bases, with 13 bases left between them. The CDR3 length is 16 residues. The CDR3 DNA reads as TGTGCCAGCAGCCCCCGGACGGGAGCAACTAATGAAAAACTGTTTTTT. Translating it yields CASSPRTGATNEKLFF.

On this clone itself: One junction end does not reproduce the germline sequence, and a read error may be involved. The chain carries TRBV9 and TRBJ2-5; weak D call: TRBD2 (5 bases). The length of the CDR3 is 14 residues. Germline CDR1 reads SGDLS; CDR2 reads YYNGEE. CDR3 nucleotides: TGTGCCGGCAGCAGAGGGATAGCGCCAGAGACCCAGTACTTC. Protein product: CAGSRGIAPETQYF. The complete variable domain, with remaining parts taken from reference TRBV9 and TRBJ2-5, reads DSGVTQTPKHLITATGQRVTLRCSPRSGDLSVYWYQQSLDQGLQFLIQYYNGEERAKGNILERFSAQQFPDLHSELNLSSLELGDSALYFCAGSRGIAPETQYFGPGTRLLVL.

This chain joins TRBV19 and TRBJ1-6; D ambiguous. CDR3 size: 14 residues. The ends were cut back, 2 bases at V and 7 bases at J, with 9 bases in the middle. Germline CDR1 LNHDA, CDR2 SQIVND (reference sequence). The CDR3 protein is CASSIRGGNSPLHF. The DNA of the CDR3 is TGTGCCAGTAGTATAAGAGGTGGGAATTCACCCCTCCACTTT.

The gene calls are TRBV19 and TRBJ1-1; weak D call: TRBD1 (5 bases). Germline CDR1 and CDR2: LNHDA and SQIVND (reference sequence). The CDR3 contains 15 residues. Trimming shortened V by 2 bases and J by 1 base, and 11 bases separated the two germline ends. The CDR3 DNA follows: TGTGCCAGTAGTATAATGGGCGGGACGAACACTGAAGCTTTCTTT. This gives the protein CASSIMGGTNTEAFF.

V gene TRBV29-1 combines with J gene TRBJ2-7; perhaps TRBD1 as D (7 bases). This CDR3 has 14 amino acids. Germline lookup yields CDR1 SQVTM and CDR2 ANQGSEA. V lost 4 bases and J lost 0, with 13 bases in between. The CDR3: CSVAGGGASYEQYF. The CDR3 DNA is TGCAGCGTTGCAGGAGGGGGCGCCTCCTACGAGCAGTACTTC.

The gene calls are TRBV11-3 and TRBJ1-2; no clear D. Trimming left V 5 bases short and J 5 bases short, with 12 bases between. The CDR3 spans 13 residues. Germline assignment: CDR1 SGHNT and CDR2 YENEEA. The CDR3 coding sequence is TGTGCCAGCAGCCAAACCGGGATATATGGCTACACCTTC. It translates to CASSQTGIYGYTF. Supplemented by reference TRBV11-3 and TRBJ1-2, the full variable domain reads EAGVVQSPRYKIIEKKQPVAFWCNPISGHNTLYWYLQNLGQGPELLIRYENEEAVDDSQLPKDRFSAERLKGVDSTLKIQPAELGDSAVYLCASSQTGIYGYTFGSGTRLTVV.

V gene TRBV4-3 combines with J gene TRBJ1-2; 10 positions agree with TRBD1. Trimming took 0 bases from V and 7 from J; bases not matched to a gene: 11. Germline V gene lookup returns CDR1 LGHNA and CDR2 YSLEER. CDR3 length: 17 residues. CDR3 in DNA: TGCGCCAGCAGCCAAGAGGGGGGGACAGGGGCCTCTGTTGGCTACACCTTC. This gives the protein CASSQEGGTGASVGYTF.

A single count supports this clone. The chain has TRBV7-8 and TRBJ2-5, with D possibly being TRBD2 (7 bases). CDR3 length: 14 residues. CDR1 is SGHVS and CDR2 is FQNEAQ in the germline V gene. CDR3 DNA: TGTGCGGGTGCTTGGGGGCTGGGAGGGGAGACCCAGTACTTC. It codes for CAGAWGLGGETQYF.

The chain uses TRBV7-2 and TRBJ1-1, with TRBD1 identical over 8 bases. V trimming: 5 bases; J trimming: 4 bases; junction bases outside the gene matches: 3. CDR3 size: 13 residues. Per the germline V gene, CDR1 is SGHTA and CDR2 is FQGNSA. This chain's CDR3 is CASSRTGLTEAFF. The CDR3 coding sequence is TGTGCCAGCAGCCGGACAGGGCTCACTGAAGCTTTCTTT.

V usage is TRBV15 and J usage is TRBJ2-5, with 8 bases lining up with TRBD2. This CDR3 is built from 18 residues. Germline V CDR1 and CDR2: LNHNV, YYDKDF (reference sequence). The junction had 11 bases not matched to a gene; V was cut back by 0 bases and J by 2 bases. CDR3 sequence (DNA): TGTGCCACCAGCAGAGATCGTACTAGCGGTCGGAGGCAAGAGACCCAGTACTTC. It specifies CATSRDRTSGRRQETQYF.

The chain employs TRBV13 and TRBJ1-2; the D gene is possibly TRBD1 (6 bases). The CDR3 extends over 15 amino acids. The V gene's germline CDR1 is PRHDT and CDR2 FYEKMQ (reference sequence). V dropped 1 base and J dropped 8 bases, with 17 bases sitting between them. The CDR3 coding sequence is TGTGCCAGCAGCTTAGCGGGACAAAGCAGCCAAGGCTACACCTTC. It specifies CASSLAGQSSQGYTF.